The 6 T cell receptor beta chains below all came from one sample that was sequenced in a study of vaccination and CD4 T cells after COVID-19 (dated by TCRdb to between 2021 and 2022). The library was produced with PCR. TCRdb records Illumina iSeq 100 as the sequencer. DNA from cultured CD4+ T cells underwent TCR sequencing with the Oncomine TCR Beta short-read assay at the Johns Hopkins FTIC core. TCRdb reprocessing: public reads trimmed at Q25 with fastp, clones called with MiXCR, in-frame beta chains kept. Every distinct CDR3 protein forms one entry, paired with its most common genes and DNA. Within this sample are over 10,000 distinct CDR3 sequences, with around 69% of them counted one time only. The leading ten clones occupy approximately 22% of the sample. In the paper's terms, the treatment or condition label means: roughly 10-day PBMC culture with coronavirus spike peptide pools or control peptides (ViraFEST assay).

The antigens these receptors bind are not known. Source material: CD4+ T cells from blood, cultured in vitro. These receptors all come from a human donor who had recovered from COVID-19.

This chain uses TRBV25-1 with TRBJ2-7; D might be TRBD2 (5 bases). V shed 2 bases and J shed 5 bases, with 13 bases lying between them. The CDR3 extends over 14 amino acids. CDR1 and CDR2 (germline): MGHDK, SYGVNS. The CDR3: CASSERGLGDEQYF. The DNA of the CDR3 is TGTGCCAGCAGTGAAAGAGGGTTGGGCGACGAGCAGTACTTC.

CDR3 in DNA: TGTGCCAGCAGTTACTCTACGGGGACTGAAGCTTTCTTT. Protein: CASSYSTGTEAFF. The chain carries TRBV6-5 and TRBJ1-1; no firm D call. Looked up from germline, CDR1 is MNHEY and CDR2 is SVGAGI. The CDR3 runs 13 residues. V was shortened by 0 bases and J by 5 bases, with 7 bases between the two germline ends.

The table lists this clonotype with a few counts. V usage is TRBV6-2 or TRBV6-3 and J usage is TRBJ1-5; D is possibly TRBD1 (5 bases). V lost 6 bases, J lost 0 bases, and 18 bases lay in between. Germline CDR1 MNHEY, CDR2 SVGEGT. CDR3 size: 17 residues. The CDR3 DNA reads TGTGCCAGCAGAACGCTCAAGGGGCTTCCTAGCAATCAGCCCCAGCATTTT. Protein product: CASRTLKGLPSNQPQHF.

This clonotype is deemed large. The chain employs TRBV24-1 and TRBJ1-5; perhaps TRBD1 as D (5 bases). The ends were cut back, 4 bases at V and 4 bases at J, with 25 bases in the middle. The germline V gene encodes CDR1 KGHDR and CDR2 SFDVKD. This CDR3 is 19 amino acids long. The CDR3 loop is CATSDRGGVKGSANQPQHF. CDR3 nucleotides: TGTGCCACCAGTGACCGTGGGGGGGTAAAGGGTTCGGCAAATCAGCCCCAGCATTTT.

This chain uses TRBV6-1 with TRBJ1-2, with TRBD1 identical over 10 bases. The germline V gene encodes CDR1 MNHNS and CDR2 SASEGT. The CDR3 consists of 15 residues. The ends lost 5 bases at V and 4 bases at J; junction bases unmatched: 7. The DNA for the CDR3 is TGTGCCAGCAGTCCTGACAGGGGGCTGGGCTATGGCTACACCTTC. This encodes CASSPDRGLGYGYTF.

The rearrangement uses TRBV7-2 and TRBJ1-5; no clear D. CDR3 length: 16 amino acids. V lost 5 bases and J lost 0, with 14 bases in between. Germline CDR1 is SGHTA and CDR2 is FQGNSA. The CDR3 region is CASSQNRVYSNQPQHF. CDR3 bases: TGTGCCAGCAGCCAAAATCGGGTTTATAGCAATCAGCCCCAGCATTTT.